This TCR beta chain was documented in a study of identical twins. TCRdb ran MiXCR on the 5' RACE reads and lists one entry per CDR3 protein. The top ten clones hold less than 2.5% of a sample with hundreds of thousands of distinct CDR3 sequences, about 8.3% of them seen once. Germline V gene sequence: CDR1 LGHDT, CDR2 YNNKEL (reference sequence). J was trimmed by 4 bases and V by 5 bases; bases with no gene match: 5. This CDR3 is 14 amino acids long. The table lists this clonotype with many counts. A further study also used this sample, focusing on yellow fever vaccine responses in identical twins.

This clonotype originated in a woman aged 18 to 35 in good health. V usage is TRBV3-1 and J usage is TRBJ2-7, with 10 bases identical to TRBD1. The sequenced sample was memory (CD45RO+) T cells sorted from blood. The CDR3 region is CASSFGTGAYEQYF. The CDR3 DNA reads TGTGCCAGCAGCTTTGGGACAGGGGCGTACGAGCAGTACTTC.